Here is one TCR beta chain with its context. With a much larger clone just one base away, this may be a read error. These data originate in a study of shared clonotypes between healthy human individuals. The data were produced by immunoSEQ multiplex PCR, yet TCRdb's version contains in-frame clones alone and is incomplete. The profile shows 2 million to 2.5 million clones, 85% to 95% of them singletons. V lost 2 bases to trimming and J lost 0 bases, with 10 bases between them. The germline V gene has CDR1 MDHEN and CDR2 SYDVKM. This CDR3 is 15 amino acids long. The sequence came from a man aged 18 to 30 in good health. Some clones in this sample may be carry-over from other donors' samples. What was sequenced was naive CD4+ T cells from PBMCs. The subset denotes: CD45RA+ positively selected. This rearrangement joins TRBV28 to TRBJ1-1; unclear D gene. The CDR3 nucleotides are TGTGCCAGCAGTTTACCCCGCATCATGAACACTGAAGCTTTCTTT. It specifies CASSLPRIMNTEAFF.